Below, 15 T cell receptor beta chains from the same sample are listed, as sequenced in a study of blood T cell repertoires in COVID-19. Assay: immunoSEQ multiplex PCR; the TCRdb copy retains only in-frame clones and omits some. The table records under 350,000 clones, 75% to 90% of them present only once. The specimen sequenced was PBMCs or T cells enriched from blood (not recorded which). These receptors were taken from a woman between 40 and 55 years old who had recovered from COVID-19.

V is TRBV9 and J is TRBJ1-4; possible D gene TRBD1, 5 bases. Deletions cut 0 bases from V and 5 bases from J, with 11 bases between. Germline V gene data show CDR1 as SGDLS and CDR2 as YYNGEE. The CDR3 length is 15 residues. CDR3 protein: CASSVDGTANEKLFF. The DNA for the CDR3 is TGTGCCAGCAGCGTAGATGGGACTGCGAATGAAAAACTGTTTTTT.

V usage is TRBV25-1 and J usage is TRBJ2-3; 8 bases map to TRBD1. This CDR3 region has 16 residues. CDR1 MGHDK and CDR2 SYGVNS come from the germline V gene. J gave up 3 bases and V 5 bases, and 10 bases lay outside the gene matches. CDR3 residues: CASSLRTGGRTDTQYF. CDR3 nucleotide sequence: TGTGCCAGCAGTCTGAGAACAGGGGGTAGAACAGATACGCAGTATTTT. The entire variable domain, with the rest obtained from reference TRBV25-1 and TRBJ2-3, is as follows: EADIYQTPRYLVIGTGKKITLECSQTMGHDKMYWYQQDPGMELHLIHYSYGVNSTEKGDLSSESTVSRIRTEHFPLTLESARPSHTSQYLCASSLRTGGRTDTQYFGPGTRLTVL.

This clone was picked up one time. The chain has TRBV2 and TRBJ2-5; tentative D call: TRBD2 (6 bases). Germline CDR1 SNHLY, CDR2 FYNNEI. This CDR3 has 13 amino acids. V dropped 7 bases and J dropped 5 bases, with 14 bases sitting between them. CDR3 coding DNA: TGTGCCAGCACTAGACCGGGGGAGGAGACCCAGTACTTC. This sequence encodes CASTRPGEETQYF.

J is TRBJ1-2 and V is TRBV6-1; no firm D call. Germline V gene lookup returns CDR1 MNHNS and CDR2 SASEGT. This CDR3 contains 15 residues. V lost 0 bases to trimming and J lost 3 bases, with 11 bases between them. CDR3 in DNA: TGTGCCAGCAGTGAAGCGGGTCAGCTAGACTATGGCTACACCTTC. Its translation: CASSEAGQLDYGYTF.

The V gene is TRBV9, the J gene TRBJ1-2; D gene uncertain. This CDR3 has 14 residues. Trimming took off 0 bases at V and 4 bases at J, with 10 bases between the two ends. In germline, CDR1 is SGDLS, CDR2 YYNGEE. The CDR3 loop reads CASSVVGGAYGYTF. CDR3 nucleotide sequence: TGTGCCAGCAGCGTAGTTGGCGGAGCCTATGGCTACACCTTC.

The chain recombines TRBV5-1 with TRBJ1-4; no firm D call. The CDR3 sequence is 16 residues long. Germline-derived CDR1 and CDR2 are SGHRS and YFSETQ. Between the trimmed V and J ends, which lost 5 bases and 5 bases, there was a span of 19 bases. The CDR3 DNA reads as TGCGCCAGCAGGCCCCTGGGAGGAGCTCTCAATGAAAAACTGTTTTTT. It is translated as CASRPLGGALNEKLFF. Combining the CDR3 with reference TRBV5-1 and TRBJ1-4 gives the whole variable domain KAGVTQTPRYLIKTRGQQVTLSCSPISGHRSVSWYQQTPGQGLQFLFEYFSETQRNKGNFPGRFSGRQFSNSRSEMNVSTLELGDSALYLCASRPLGGALNEKLFFGSGTQLSVL.

The rearrangement uses TRBV19 and TRBJ1-2; 11 bases align to TRBD1. The V segment lost 3 bases and the J segment 4 bases; nucleotides outside the gene matches: 4. This CDR3 contains 15 residues. The germline V gene encodes CDR1 LNHDA and CDR2 SQIVND (reference sequence). CDR3: CASSIGQGASYGYTF. The CDR3 nucleotides are TGTGCCAGTAGTATTGGACAGGGGGCAAGCTATGGCTACACCTTC.

The gene calls are TRBV5-4 and TRBJ1-1, with a possible D match to TRBD1 (6 bases). Germline CDR1 reads SGHNT; CDR2 reads YYREEE (reference sequence). CDR3 length: 15 amino acids. The V end was cut by 1 base, the J end by 6 bases, with 16 bases between. CDR3 sequence reads: CASSLWQGSGAEAFF. The CDR3 bases are TGTGCCAGCAGCTTGTGGCAGGGGTCGGGCGCTGAAGCTTTCTTT.

The rearrangement uses TRBV9 and TRBJ2-3; 10 bases fit TRBD2. The germline V gene encodes CDR1 SGDLS and CDR2 YYNGEE. V lost 0 bases to trimming and J lost 6 bases; unmatched junction nucleotides: 13. CDR3 length: 18 amino acids. CDR3 nucleotide sequence: TGTGCCAGCAGCGTAGCCCATTCTAGCGGGGGAGCCATGGATACGCAGTATTTT. It is translated as CASSVAHSSGGAMDTQYF.

This clone has more than one count but fewer than ten. V gene TRBV6-5 combines with J gene TRBJ1-6; possibly TRBD1 for D (5 bases). Trimming cost V 3 bases and J 9 bases, with 15 bases left between them. The length of the CDR3 is 15 residues. CDR1 MNHEY and CDR2 SVGAGI come from the germline V gene. The CDR3 DNA is TGTGCCAGCAGTTATGGGGCAGGGAGGACTTCACCCCTCCACTTT. Residues: CASSYGAGRTSPLHF.

The chain combines TRBV30 with TRBJ1-5; D gene uncertain. There are 13 residues in the CDR3. Trimming took off 4 bases at V and 1 base at J, with 8 bases between the two ends. Germline CDR1 is GTSNPN and CDR2 is SVGIG (reference sequence). CDR3 protein: CAWTSGSNQPQHF. Written as DNA, the CDR3 is TGTGCCTGGACCTCGGGGAGCAATCAGCCCCAGCATTTT.

The chain recombines TRBV19 with TRBJ1-5, with TRBD1 matching 7 bases. Germline V lookup: CDR1 LNHDA, CDR2 SQIVND (reference sequence). V lost 10 bases to trimming and J lost 3 bases; unmatched junction nucleotides: 12. The CDR3 has 15 residues. The chain's CDR3 is CATAAGGQPNQPQHF. In DNA, the CDR3 is TGTGCCACTGCCGCCGGGGGACAGCCCAATCAGCCCCAGCATTTT.

For the CDR3, the DNA is TGCGCCAGCAGCCCCTCCCCGGACTTCGACGAGCAGTACTTC. Encoded protein: CASSPSPDFDEQYF. The chain has TRBV5-1 and TRBJ2-7, with D possibly being TRBD2 (5 bases). The V end lost 4 bases, the J end lost 5 bases, and 16 bases lay between the germline ends. Germline V gene sequence: CDR1 SGHRS, CDR2 YFSETQ. This CDR3 has 14 residues.

This chain links TRBV12-3 or TRBV12-4 with TRBJ1-1; TRBD1 agrees at 8 bases. This CDR3 region has 12 residues. Trimming at V came to 6 bases and at J to 10 bases, leaving 7 bases not matched to a gene. CDR3: CASRGQAWGAFF. CDR3 bases: TGTGCCAGCAGGGGACAGGCCTGGGGAGCTTTCTTT.

A single count supports this clone. The J gene is TRBJ2-3, the V gene TRBV5-4; D is perhaps TRBD1 (5 bases). In germline, CDR1 is SGHNT, CDR2 YYREEE (reference sequence). The CDR3 runs to 16 residues. Trimming removed 4 bases at V and 1 base at J, with 16 bases between. The CDR3 loop reads CASSRPQGFGTDTQYF. In DNA form, the CDR3 reads TGTGCCAGCAGCAGACCCCAGGGATTTGGCACAGATACGCAGTATTTT. Full variable domain (outside the CDR3, taken from reference TRBV5-4 and TRBJ2-3): ETGVTQSPTHLIKTRGQQVTLRCSSQSGHNTVSWYQQALGQGPQFIFQYYREEENGRGNFPPRFSGLQFPNYSSELNVNALELDDSALYLCASSRPQGFGTDTQYFGPGTRLTVL.